These T cell receptor beta chains were read from a single sample in a study of siplizumab effects on memory and regulatory T cells. Measured with immunoSEQ multiplex PCR; TCRdb has only the in-frame clones, and not every one. The sample lists more than 85,000 clones; 85% to 90% were seen once. The sequenced sample was CD4+ T cells sorted from blood. These receptors were obtained from a human donor in good health. Each CDR3 is given with its conserved first and last residue. The D gene is left open where the match is weak. Size values are once, few and many counts, or a class for expanded clones, and some rows have none.

size: NA; D: NA; V: TRBV5-6; J: TRBJ2-5; CDR3: CASSLVRVQETQYF; DNA: TGTGCCAGCAGCTTGGTCAGGGTCCAAGAGACCCAGTACTTC
size: NA; D: NA; V: TRBV5-1; J: TRBJ2-7; CDR3: CASSFKSSYEQYF; DNA: TGCGCCAGCAGCTTCAAGAGCTCCTACGAGCAGTACTTC
size: NA; D: NA; V: TRBV19; J: TRBJ1-2; CDR3: CAIGADYGYTF; DNA: TGTGCCATCGGGGCAGACTATGGCTACACCTTC
size: NA; D: TRBD1; V: TRBV27; J: TRBJ2-5; CDR3: CASSPGQLYQETQYF; DNA: TGTGCCAGCAGCCCGGGACAGCTGTACCAAGAGACCCAGTACTTC
size: NA; D: NA; V: TRBV28; J: TRBJ1-1; CDR3: CASSLLNTEAFF; DNA: TGTGCCAGCAGTTTATTGAACACTGAAGCTTTCTTT
size: NA; D: NA; V: TRBV18; J: TRBJ1-2; CDR3: CASSPPIVGEGYTF; DNA: TGTGCCAGCTCACCACCAATTGTAGGGGAAGGCTACACCTTC
size: NA; D: TRBD2; V: TRBV4-3; J: TRBJ2-1; CDR3: CASSQEVTSVYEQFF; DNA: TGCGCCAGCAGCCAAGAGGTTACTAGCGTCTATGAGCAGTTCTTC
size: NA; D: TRBD2; V: TRBV7-9; J: TRBJ2-1; CDR3: CASSSTSRLQFF; DNA: TGTGCCAGCAGCTCGACTAGCCGTTTGCAGTTCTTC
size: NA; D: NA; V: TRBV18; J: TRBJ1-4; CDR3: CASSPLQDTNEKLFF; DNA: TGTGCCAGCTCACCCCTACAGGATACTAATGAAAAACTGTTTTTT
size: NA; D: NA; V: TRBV14; J: TRBJ1-3; CDR3: CASSPGSNTIYF; DNA: TGTGCCAGCAGCCCAGGATCCAACACCATATATTTT
size: NA; D: NA; V: TRBV19; J: TRBJ2-7; CDR3: CASSLQGIPYEQYF; DNA: TGTGCCAGTAGTCTACAGGGAATACCCTACGAGCAGTACTTC
size: NA; D: NA; V: TRBV30; J: TRBJ1-6; CDR3: CAWSLNTQSPLHF; DNA: TGTGCCTGGAGTCTAAACACGCAGTCACCCCTCCACTTT
size: NA; D: TRBD1; V: TRBV5-4; J: TRBJ2-7; CDR3: CASSPRTGPYEQYF; DNA: TGTGCCAGCAGTCCCCGGACAGGCCCCTACGAGCAGTACTTC
size: NA; D: NA; V: TRBV2; J: TRBJ1-3; CDR3: CASSPEGFVSGNTIYF; DNA: TGTGCCAGCAGCCCAGAGGGGTTTGTCTCTGGAAACACCATATATTTT
size: NA; D: TRBD1; V: TRBV11-3; J: TRBJ2-1; CDR3: CASSFGAQGVYNEQFF; DNA: TGTGCCAGCAGCTTTGGAGCGCAGGGGGTTTACAATGAGCAGTTCTTC
size: NA; D: NA; V: TRBV4-1; J: TRBJ1-1; CDR3: CASSRDTEAFF; DNA: TGCGCCAGCAGCCGGGACACTGAAGCTTTCTTT
size: NA; D: TRBD2; V: TRBV5-1; J: TRBJ2-5; CDR3: CASNEAGVGETQYF; DNA: TGCGCCAGCAATGAAGCGGGAGTGGGGGAGACCCAGTACTTC
size: NA; D: NA; V: TRBV5-1; J: TRBJ2-7; CDR3: CASSLEQIYEQYF; DNA: TGCGCCAGCAGCTTGGAACAAATTTACGAGCAGTACTTC
size: NA; D: TRBD1; V: TRBV5-1; J: TRBJ2-7; CDR3: CASSRDRDSYEQYF; DNA: TGCGCCAGCAGTAGGGACAGGGACTCCTACGAGCAGTACTTC
size: NA; D: NA; V: TRBV7-8; J: TRBJ2-2; CDR3: CASSLEGRGTGELFF; DNA: TGTGCCAGCAGCTTAGAAGGAAGGGGCACCGGGGAGCTGTTTTTT
size: NA; D: NA; V: TRBV15; J: TRBJ2-1; CDR3: CATSRDRSSYNEQFF; DNA: TGTGCCACCAGCAGAGATCGGAGCTCCTACAATGAGCAGTTCTTC
size: NA; D: NA; V: TRBV5-1; J: TRBJ1-1; CDR3: CASSPTGTQEAAFF; DNA: TGCGCCAGCAGCCCAACCGGGACTCAGGAGGCCGCTTTCTTT
size: NA; D: TRBD2; V: TRBV10-3; J: TRBJ2-1; CDR3: CAISEGLAGGTYNEQFF; DNA: TGTGCCATCAGTGAGGGACTAGCGGGAGGGACCTACAATGAGCAGTTCTTC
size: NA; D: NA; V: TRBV30; J: TRBJ2-4; CDR3: CACNLIRAKNIQYF; DNA: TGTGCCTGCAACCTCATCCGGGCCAAAAACATTCAGTACTTC
size: NA; D: NA; V: TRBV6-1; J: TRBJ2-7; CDR3: CASSVVRGDYEQYF; DNA: TGTGCCAGCAGTGTAGTTAGAGGAGACTACGAGCAGTACTTC
size: NA; D: NA; V: TRBV12-5; J: TRBJ2-2; CDR3: CAGARDTGELFF; DNA: TGTGCTGGGGCACGTGACACCGGGGAGCTGTTTTTT
size: NA; D: NA; V: TRBV6-4; J: TRBJ2-1; CDR3: CASSDSPFTEQFF; DNA: TGTGCCAGCAGTGACTCCCCGTTTACTGAGCAGTTCTTC
size: few; D: TRBD2; V: TRBV6-1; J: TRBJ2-1; CDR3: CASSVGSGMWDNEQFF; DNA: TGTGCCAGCAGTGTTGGGAGCGGGATGTGGGACAATGAGCAGTTCTTC
size: NA; D: NA; V: TRBV25-1; J: TRBJ2-1; CDR3: CASILQTKSYNEQFF; DNA: TGTGCCAGCATCCTCCAGACGAAGTCCTACAATGAGCAGTTCTTC